This TCR beta chain was profiled in a study of blood T cells in healthy people across ages. Study-wide results and caveats: The study could not conclusively compare naive and antigen-experienced cells, given its unsorted PBMCs.

The V gene's germline CDR1 is LGHDT and CDR2 YNNKEL (reference sequence). V trimming: 1 base; J trimming: 11 bases; junction bases outside the gene matches: 12. This CDR3 is built from 15 residues. In regard to this clonotype: Its antigen is as yet unknown.

Primed by a sample-barcoded 5' primer and a J-beta primer mix, a second PCR proceeded for about 6 to 12 cycles. A single record per CDR3 protein comes from TCRdb applying MiXCR to the 5' RACE reads. The sample consists of around 820,000 distinct CDR3 sequences, roughly 25% of them appearing once. Separately, the same data were catalogued under a study of T cells of mothers and their children.

Material: blood. This chain joins TRBV3-1 and TRBJ2-5; 8 nucleotides line up with TRBD2. The receptor was isolated from a boy younger than 18 in good health. The CDR3, as DNA: TGTGCCAGCAGCCAAGCAGGACTAGCTAAGTACGAACAGTACTTC. Residues: CASSQAGLAKYEQYF.